This T cell receptor beta chain originates from a study of T cells in Graves' hyperthyroidism and ophthalmopathy. Study-wide background: Peripheral blood was obtained at initial diagnosis, preceding any treatment.

As to this clonotype: Its antigen is not identified.

Researchers took RNA transcripts and amplified the TCR beta CDR3 regions from them. Initially, a first-round RT-PCR of the TCR CDR3 employed the HTBI primer set. TCRdb reanalysed the multiplex PCR reads using MiXCR and keeps one entry per CDR3 protein. The table includes roughly 710,000 distinct CDR3 sequences, under 45% detected once. Findings and caveats of the study: Blood also held most thyroid clonotypes expanded beyond 0.001. It was a median roughly 6.5 months before onset that the model predicted ophthalmopathy.

Germline V CDR1 and CDR2: SGHRS, YFSETQ. The CDR3 has 17 amino acids. The ends lost 0 bases at V and 0 bases at J; junction bases unmatched: 5. The sequence derives from a woman aged 40 to 49 with Graves' hyperthyroidism. What was sequenced was blood. The chain combines TRBV5-1 with TRBJ2-7, with 11 bases that match TRBD2. The CDR3 DNA reads TGCGCCAGCAGCTTGGGCCTAGCGGGGGGTAGCTCCTACGAGCAGTACTTC. Its protein is CASSLGLAGGSSYEQYF.